These 11 T cell receptor beta chains were all obtained from the same sample, sequenced in a study of regulatory T cells in long-lasting Graves disease. The sample's time point: persistent/refractory GD, antithyroid drugs over 5 years with positive TRAb. The TCR library was made from RNA extracted from PBMCs. With iRepertoire HTBI primers and Arm-PCR of CDR3 regions, TCR beta libraries were built. TCRdb used MiXCR to reprocess the multiplex PCR reads, holding one entry per CDR3 protein. The sample yields 650,000 to 850,000 distinct CDR3 sequences, approximately 31% seen once. Sample: peripheral blood mononuclear cells (PBMCs), taken when the disease was refractory, from a patient treated with antithyroid drugs. Receptors were obtained from a female donor with Graves disease.

As for this clonotype: A much larger clone differs from this one at a single base, so this may be a read error. The chain carries TRBV28 and TRBJ1-2; D uncertain. The CDR3 consists of 12 residues. Germline-derived CDR1 and CDR2 are MDHEN and SYDVKM. CDR3 loop: CASNTSPYGCTF. CDR3 sequence (DNA): TGTGCCAGCAATACGTCACCCTATGGCTGCACCTTC.

The sample holds a few counts of this clonotype. The genes are TRBV6-5 and TRBJ1-1; D gene unclear. This CDR3 region has 12 residues. Germline CDR1 MNHEY, CDR2 SVGAGI. With 4 bases removed from V and 9 bases from J, the gap between germline ends came to 12 bases. The CDR3 DNA reads as TGTGCCAGCAGTTCTGGCAGTTTAAAAGCTTTCTTT. It specifies CASSSGSLKAFF.

The V and J genes are TRBV7-9 and TRBJ2-5; 11 nucleotides agree with TRBD2. Losses at the gene ends were 5 bases for V and 4 bases for J; bases not matched to a gene: 6. This CDR3 region has 15 residues. Germline CDR1 SEHNR, CDR2 FQNEAQ (reference sequence). This CDR3 is CASSTSGSGLETQYF. CDR3 in DNA: TGTGCCAGCAGCACTAGCGGGAGTGGTCTAGAGACCCAGTACTTC.

J is TRBJ2-1 and V is TRBV28; D could derive from TRBD1 or TRBD2 (5 bases each). The CDR3 is 15 amino acids. CDR1 is MDHEN and CDR2 is SYDVKM in the germline V gene. Trimming stripped 5 bases from V and 5 bases from J, with 16 bases between. CDR3 in DNA: TGTGCCAGCAGTACACCCGGGGCCCCAAACAATGAGCAGTTCTTC. Protein: CASSTPGAPNNEQFF.

The chain combines TRBV29-1 with TRBJ1-1; 7 bases match TRBD1. Germline V gene lookup returns CDR1 SQVTM and CDR2 ANQGSEA. V shed 3 bases, J shed 1 base, and the junction held 5 bases outside the gene matches. This CDR3 contains 14 residues. DNA of the CDR3: TGCAGCGTTGACCGTCCAGGGGGGAACACTGAAGCTTTCTTT. Translating gives CSVDRPGGNTEAFF.

There are a few counts of this clonotype. This sequence joins TRBV20-1 and TRBJ1-1; 7 bases match TRBD1. The CDR3 has 16 amino acids. V shed 3 bases and J 0 bases; nucleotides not matched to a gene: 10. The V gene's germline CDR1 is DFQATT and CDR2 SNEGSKA (reference sequence). CDR3 region: CSARPVTGMMNTEAFF. The CDR3 bases are TGCAGTGCTAGGCCGGTGACAGGGATGATGAACACTGAAGCTTTCTTT.

The table lists this clonotype with many counts. The genes are TRBV30 and TRBJ1-1; possibly TRBD1 for D (5 bases). This CDR3 comprises 17 residues. Germline lookup yields CDR1 GTSNPN and CDR2 SVGIG (reference sequence). V dropped 3 bases and J dropped 0 bases, with 20 bases sitting between them. The CDR3 bases are TGTGCCTGGAGGGGGACGGGGAACCCGAACATGAACACTGAAGCTTTCTTT. This encodes CAWRGTGNPNMNTEAFF.

A single count supports this clonotype. Sequence at one end of the junction differs from germline and may be a read error. This rearrangement joins TRBV12-3 or TRBV12-4 to TRBJ1-4; no firm D call. The CDR3 spans 14 residues. This chain's CDR3 is CAGSFSPGSEKLSF. CDR3 bases: TGTGCCGGCAGTTTCTCCCCAGGATCTGAAAAACTGTCTTTT.

This clonotype was seen a handful of times. The chain joins TRBV30 to TRBJ1-6; maybe TRBD1 (5 bases). Germline CDR1 GTSNPN, CDR2 SVGIG (reference sequence). V gave up 1 base and J gave up 7 bases, with 5 bases separating them. This CDR3 is built from 12 residues. CDR3 region: CAWSAGNSPLHF. As DNA, the CDR3 is TGTGCCTGGAGTGCAGGGAATTCACCCCTCCACTTT.

This clonotype occurred many times. The chain has TRBV6-1 and TRBJ2-7, with a possible D match to TRBD1 (6 bases). The V gene's germline CDR1 is MNHNS and CDR2 SASEGT. Trimming removed 8 bases at V and 6 bases at J, with 11 bases between. This CDR3 spans 11 amino acids. CDR3 residues: CASGAGVEQYF. DNA for the CDR3: TGTGCCAGCGGTGCAGGGGTCGAGCAGTACTTC.

This clonotype was detected ten times or more. The V call is TRBV12-3 or TRBV12-4, the J call TRBJ2-2, with TRBD2 matching 15 bases. The junction had 3 bases not matched to a gene; V was cut back by 5 bases and J by 5 bases. This CDR3 is built from 16 residues. CDR3 bases: TGTGCCAGCAGTGGGGGGACTAGCGGGAGGACCGGGGAGCTGTTTTTT. The encoded protein is CASSGGTSGRTGELFF.